One sample yielded the 18 T cell receptor beta chains listed below, sequenced in a study of CD8+ T cells in alopecia areata. Extracted RNA was reverse transcribed, and the resulting cDNA served as sequencing template. Clones were sequenced by immunoSEQ multiplex PCR, and TCRdb holds only the in-frame ones, with some missing. The sample contains 150,000 to 200,000 clones, roughly 60% of which appear only once. The sequenced material came from CD4+ T cells sorted from blood. Receptors were obtained from a human donor in good health.

A single count supports this clone. V gene TRBV29-1 combines with J gene TRBJ1-2; D is unclear. The CDR3 runs 12 residues. Germline V gene sequence: CDR1 SQVTM, CDR2 ANQGSEA. V lost 7 bases and J lost 0, with 9 bases in between. CDR3 DNA: TGCAGCGCCGCATTTGCTAACTATGGCTACACCTTC. As protein: CSAAFANYGYTF.

The gene calls are TRBV30 and TRBJ1-2; D is ambiguous. Germline V gives CDR1 GTSNPN, CDR2 SVGIG (reference sequence). The CDR3 has 12 residues. Trimming pared 2 bases from V and 8 bases from J, leaving 12 bases between. This chain's CDR3 is CAWSLNGGGYTF. CDR3 DNA: TGTGCCTGGAGTCTTAACGGAGGAGGCTACACCTTC.

The rearrangement links TRBV18 to TRBJ2-5; no firm D call. The CDR3 extends over 11 amino acids. The V end was cut by 4 bases, the J end by 2 bases, with 2 bases between. Germline V gene data show CDR1 as KGHSH and CDR2 as LQKENI. For the CDR3, the DNA is TGTGCCAGCTCACAACAAGAGACCCAGTACTTC. Translation gives CASSQQETQYF.

The chain combines TRBV4-1 with TRBJ2-5; D ambiguous. V was cut by 3 bases and J by 5 bases, with 7 bases left in between. The CDR3 is 12 amino acids. The germline V gene encodes CDR1 MGHRA and CDR2 YSYEKL. CDR3 region: CASSHPKETQYF. As DNA, the CDR3 is TGCGCCAGCAGCCACCCGAAGGAGACCCAGTACTTC.

The rearrangement uses TRBV25-1 and TRBJ2-3; D is unclear. V was clipped by 3 bases and J by 4 bases, with 11 bases between them. The CDR3 has 14 residues. The germline CDR1 and CDR2 sequences are MGHDK and SYGVNS. In nucleotides, the CDR3 is TGTGCCAGCAGTGAGGGTAGTCAGGCAGATACGCAGTATTTT. Its translation: CASSEGSQADTQYF.

This clone was seen only a few times. Other DNA sequences in this sample translate to the same CDR3. The chain couples TRBV7-6 to TRBJ2-5; either TRBD1 or TRBD2 may supply D (5 bases each). CDR1 and CDR2 from the germline V gene are SGHVS and FNYEAQ. This CDR3 is 14 amino acids long. V lost 1 base and J lost 5, with 11 bases in between. The CDR3 region has the DNA TGTGCCAGCAGCTTAGGCGTCGGGACGGAGACCCAGTACTTC. Protein: CASSLGVGTETQYF.

This clone was observed a handful of times. V gene TRBV29-1 combines with J gene TRBJ2-5, with D possibly matching TRBD1 (6 bases). The DNA end lines up better with TRBJ2-7; the J call may be wrong. Germline lookup yields CDR1 SQVTM and CDR2 ANQGSEA. The CDR3 has 14 residues. CDR3 bases: TGCAGCGTTACCCGGGACACCAACTCCTACGAGCAGTACTTC. Protein: CSVTRDTNSYEQYF.

The chain has TRBV6-5 and TRBJ1-5, with D unresolved. This CDR3 is built from 13 residues. Between the trimmed V and J ends, which lost 4 bases and 4 bases, there was a span of 8 bases. Germline V gives CDR1 MNHEY, CDR2 SVGAGI. Written as DNA, the CDR3 is TGTGCCAGCAGTTTCGCTTTTAATCAGCCCCAGCATTTT. Protein product: CASSFAFNQPQHF.

The chain combines TRBV10-3 with TRBJ2-5; D may correspond to TRBD1 or TRBD2 (5 bases each). CDR3 length: 13 amino acids. CDR1 is ENHRY and CDR2 is SYGVKD in the germline V gene. The V gene lost 5 bases and the J gene lost 10 bases, with 17 bases spanning the gap. The CDR3 DNA sequence: TGTGCCATCAGTCCGGCCACTAATGGGGGCCAGTACTTC. Its translation is CAISPATNGGQYF.

This rearrangement joins TRBV30 to TRBJ2-1; no definite D call. The CDR3 covers 11 residues. Per the germline V gene, CDR1 is GTSNPN and CDR2 is SVGIG (reference sequence). V was shortened by 1 base and J by 4 bases, with 2 bases between the two germline ends. This CDR3 is CAWSGYNEQFF. The CDR3 nucleotides are TGTGCCTGGAGTGGGTACAATGAGCAGTTCTTC.

The chain has TRBV29-1 and TRBJ2-2; D remains ambiguous. Trimming removed 4 bases at V and 3 bases at J, with 6 bases between. CDR3 size: 12 residues. Germline V gene sequence: CDR1 SQVTM, CDR2 ANQGSEA. The CDR3 nucleotides read TGCAGCGTTGCGGTTTACACCGGGGAGCTGTTTTTT. This encodes CSVAVYTGELFF.

V gene TRBV2 combines with J gene TRBJ2-5; the match to TRBD1 covers 10 bases. The CDR3 is made up of 20 amino acids. V lost 11 bases and J lost 1; bases outside the gene matches: 25. Looked up from germline, CDR1 is SNHLY and CDR2 is FYNNEI. CDR3 coding DNA: TGTGCCTTCTCCTTGCCCCGGGACAGGGGAGCGGGAGTCCTCCAAGAGACCCAGTACTTC. Translation: CAFSLPRDRGAGVLQETQYF.

This clone was counted between two and nine times. The chain carries TRBV25-1 and TRBJ2-5; D unresolved. V lost 2 bases and J 2 bases, leaving 3 bases between the germline ends. The CDR3 runs 12 residues. Looked up from germline, CDR1 is MGHDK and CDR2 is SYGVNS. CDR3 residues: CASSEGQETQYF. Written as DNA, the CDR3 is TGTGCCAGCAGTGAAGGTCAAGAGACCCAGTACTTC.

This chain links TRBV5-6 with TRBJ2-2, with 9 positions matching TRBD1. The CDR3 runs to 15 residues. Germline trimming cut 2 bases from V and 4 bases from J; bases unmatched to any gene: 3. CDR1 and CDR2 from the germline V gene are SGHDT and YYEEEE. The CDR3, as DNA: TGTGCCAGCAGCTTTGGGACAGGGACCACCGGGGAGCTGTTTTTT. Its protein product is CASSFGTGTTGELFF.

This clone was counted between two and nine times. This chain uses TRBV7-3 with TRBJ2-5; possible D gene TRBD2, 5 bases. The V gene's germline CDR1 is SGHTA and CDR2 FQGTGA. The CDR3 sequence is 12 residues long. Between the trimmed V and J ends, which lost 3 bases and 5 bases, there was a span of 7 bases. The CDR3 DNA is TGTGCCAGCAGCTTGGGAGATGAGACCCAGTACTTC. Its translation: CASSLGDETQYF. The entire variable domain, with the rest obtained from reference TRBV7-3 and TRBJ2-5, is as follows: GAGVSQTPSNKVTEKGKYVELRCDPISGHTALYWYRQSLGQGPEFLIYFQGTGAADDSGLPNDRFFAVRPEGSVSTLKIQRTERGDSAVYLCASSLGDETQYFGPGTRLLVL.

The chain joins TRBV5-1 to TRBJ2-2; maybe TRBD2 (5 bases). The CDR3 runs to 16 residues. Germline V gives CDR1 SGHRS, CDR2 YFSETQ. V was pared by 2 bases and J by 4 bases, with 15 bases between. The CDR3 spells CASSLIERQVTGELFF. The CDR3, as DNA: TGCGCCAGCAGCTTAATCGAGCGGCAAGTCACCGGGGAGCTGTTTTTT.

The chain links TRBV7-9 to TRBJ2-7; D may be TRBD1 (5 bases). Germline lookup yields CDR1 SEHNR and CDR2 FQNEAQ (reference sequence). V was shortened by 4 bases and J by 2 bases, with 9 bases between the two germline ends. The CDR3 sequence is 13 residues long. In nucleotides, the CDR3 is TGTGCCAGCAGCTCTACAGGTCCCTACGAGCAGTACTTC. Its translation: CASSSTGPYEQYF.

This clone was seen a single time. This sequence joins TRBV2 and TRBJ2-3; 7 nucleotides agree with TRBD1. Germline CDR1 SNHLY, CDR2 FYNNEI. Losses at the gene ends were 8 bases for V and 2 bases for J; bases not matched to a gene: 4. This CDR3 comprises 13 residues. CDR3 DNA sequence: TGTGCCAGCGCGACAGGGTTCACAGATACGCAGTATTTT. Protein product: CASATGFTDTQYF.